This entry features one TCR beta chain sequence. The sample belongs to a study of control samples from healthy donors and cancer patients. With V trimmed by 0 bases and J by 4 bases, 10 bases remained unmatched. Germline CDR1 is SGHKS and CDR2 is YYEKEE (reference sequence). CDR3 length equals 17 residues. Sequenced by immunoSEQ multiplex PCR; TCRdb stores in-frame clones only, minus some. The sample consists of about 150,000 clones, 70% to 90% of them appearing once. This clonotype was obtained from a man aged 18 to 30 in good health. The chain combines TRBV5-5 with TRBJ2-5; 9 nucleotides match TRBD1. Material: blood. The CDR3 DNA sequence: TGTGCCAGCAGCTTGGCCGAAGTGACAGGGGGGAGAGAGACCCAGTACTTC. Amino acids: CASSLAEVTGGRETQYF.